The 31 T cell receptor beta chains reported below all come from one sample, sequenced in a study of blood T cell repertoires in COVID-19. The repertoire was sequenced with immunoSEQ multiplex PCR; TCRdb's copy has only in-frame clones and lacks some. The sample lists 35,000 to 50,000 clones, around 80% occurring once. Sequenced sample: peripheral blood. The receptor source for this set is a man in his 60s in a cohort sampled during active COVID-19.

This clone was counted between two and nine times. The V call is TRBV24-1, the J call TRBJ2-7; D gene ambiguous. Trimming took off 3 bases at V and 7 bases at J, with 12 bases between the two ends. This CDR3 has 13 amino acids. CDR1 is KGHDR and CDR2 is SFDVKD in the germline V gene. In nucleotides, the CDR3 is TGTGCCACCAGTGATCCACCTAAGACAGAGCAGTACTTC. As protein: CATSDPPKTEQYF.

The gene calls are TRBV15 and TRBJ1-2, with TRBD1 identical over 8 bases. Unmatched junction bases numbered 14, after V lost 3 bases and J lost 5 bases. Per germline, CDR1 LNHNV and CDR2 YYDKDF (reference sequence). The CDR3 runs to 17 residues. The CDR3 spells CATSRPQVGQAVYGYTF. CDR3 nucleotides: TGTGCCACCAGCAGGCCGCAGGTGGGACAGGCGGTATATGGCTACACCTTC.

J is TRBJ2-5 and V is TRBV7-6; D might be TRBD2 (6 bases). This CDR3 has 13 amino acids. V was clipped by 3 bases and J by 5 bases, with 10 bases between them. Looked up from germline, CDR1 is SGHVS and CDR2 is FNYEAQ. CDR3 sequence: CASSFGGGETQYF. The CDR3 region has the DNA TGTGCCAGCAGCTTCGGGGGTGGGGAGACCCAGTACTTC. The full variable domain, completed using reference TRBV7-6 and TRBJ2-5, is GAGVSQSPRYKVTKRGQDVALRCDPISGHVSLYWYRQALGQGPEFLTYFNYEAQQDKSGLPNDRFSAERPEGSISTLTIQRTEQRDSAMYRCASSFGGGETQYFGPGTRLLVL.

This rearrangement joins TRBV2 to TRBJ2-5, with 11 bases lining up with TRBD2. Germline CDR1 and CDR2: SNHLY and FYNNEI. V lost 8 bases and J lost 1; bases outside the gene matches: 3. The CDR3 covers 14 residues. CDR3 sequence (DNA): TGTGCCAGCCGCCTAGCGGGGGGCCAAGAGACCCAGTACTTC. It codes for CASRLAGGQETQYF.

CDR3 sequence reads: CAWSAHTTPYEQYF. The DNA of the CDR3 is TGTGCCTGGAGTGCCCACACTACCCCCTACGAGCAGTACTTC. The V gene is TRBV30, the J gene TRBJ2-7; no reliable D call. The CDR3 has 14 amino acids. Germline V CDR1 and CDR2: GTSNPN, SVGIG (reference sequence). The ends were cut back, 1 base at V and 2 bases at J, with 12 bases in the middle.

The V gene is TRBV28, the J gene TRBJ2-5, with 8 bases matching TRBD2. Germline V gene lookup returns CDR1 MDHEN and CDR2 SYDVKM. The CDR3 length is 16 residues. V lost 2 bases, J lost 4 bases, and 9 bases stayed unmatched. The CDR3 nucleotides are TGTGCCAGCAGTTTACTGACGGGAGGGATCCGAGAGACCCAGTACTTC. This encodes CASSLLTGGIRETQYF.

The chain uses TRBV29-1 and TRBJ1-6, with 7 nucleotides matching TRBD1. Germline V gene sequence: CDR1 SQVTM, CDR2 ANQGSEA. With V trimmed by 4 bases and J by 8 bases, 5 bases remained unmatched. This CDR3 contains 13 residues. CDR3 loop: CSVGDRQDSPLHF. In DNA, the CDR3 is TGCAGCGTTGGGGACAGACAAGATTCACCCCTCCACTTT.

This chain uses TRBV7-9 with TRBJ1-1; D possibly corresponds to TRBD1 (5 bases). The length of the CDR3 is 15 residues. V lost 2 bases, J lost 5 bases, and 15 bases lay in between. From germline, CDR1 is SEHNR and CDR2 FQNEAQ (reference sequence). DNA of the CDR3: TGTGCCAGCAGCTTAAGGGGATCGGGGGGGACTGAAGCTTTCTTT. It encodes CASSLRGSGGTEAFF. Filled out from reference TRBV7-9 and TRBJ1-1, the complete variable domain reads DTGVSQNPRHKITKRGQNVTFRCDPISEHNRLYWYRQTLGQGPEFLTYFQNEAQLEKSRLLSDRFSAERPKGSFSTLEIQRTEQGDSAMYLCASSLRGSGGTEAFFGQGTRLTVV.

The chain is built from TRBV30 and TRBJ1-3, with a possible D match to TRBD1 (5 bases). The CDR3 is made up of 13 amino acids. Trimming removed 5 bases at V and 4 bases at J, with 12 bases between. Germline V lookup: CDR1 GTSNPN, CDR2 SVGIG (reference sequence). The CDR3 spells CAWATGFGNTIYF. The CDR3 nucleotides are TGTGCCTGGGCCACAGGTTTCGGAAACACCATATATTTT.

The chain combines TRBV28 with TRBJ2-3, with 10 bases aligning to TRBD2. CDR3 length: 16 residues. Germline V lookup: CDR1 MDHEN, CDR2 SYDVKM. V shed 6 bases, J shed 3 bases, and the junction held 9 bases outside the gene matches. The CDR3 here is CASSLRGSGRTDTQYF. CDR3 nucleotides: TGTGCCAGCAGCCTTAGGGGTAGCGGGAGGACAGATACGCAGTATTTT.

The rearrangement links TRBV30 to TRBJ1-3, with 7 bases lining up with TRBD1. CDR3 length equals 13 residues. J lost 5 bases, V lost 4 bases, and 5 bases had no gene match. Germline values: CDR1 GTSNPN, CDR2 SVGIG (reference sequence). CDR3 in DNA: TGTGCCTGGAACCGGGGACAGCGAAACACCATATATTTT. It specifies CAWNRGQRNTIYF.

The chain uses TRBV7-2 and TRBJ2-7; the match to TRBD1 covers 9 bases. This CDR3 region has 15 residues. V shed 6 bases and J 6 bases; nucleotides not matched to a gene: 12. Germline V gene sequence: CDR1 SGHTA, CDR2 FQGNSA. Written as DNA, the CDR3 is TGTGCCAGCAGTAGGGACAGGGCTTACGGGGGCGAGCAGTACTTC. It codes for CASSRDRAYGGEQYF.

The chain combines TRBV9 with TRBJ2-5, with 12 positions matching TRBD2. The trim removed 0 bases at V and 5 bases at J, leaving 14 bases unmatched. Looked up from germline, CDR1 is SGDLS and CDR2 is YYNGEE. This CDR3 comprises 19 residues. The CDR3 sequence is CASSVVPRSTSGSGETQYF. DNA of the CDR3: TGTGCCAGCAGCGTAGTCCCTCGCTCGACTAGCGGGAGCGGCGAGACCCAGTACTTC.

This clone showed up just once. This chain uses TRBV20-1 with TRBJ2-3; D possibly corresponds to TRBD1 (6 bases). The germline V gene encodes CDR1 DFQATT and CDR2 SNEGSKA (reference sequence). V was shortened by 4 bases and J by 3 bases, with 17 bases between the two germline ends. CDR3 length: 15 residues. The CDR3 sequence: CSAIEVGTLTDTQYF. DNA for the CDR3: TGCAGTGCTATTGAGGTGGGGACACTTACAGATACGCAGTATTTT.

This clone showed up just a few times. V gene TRBV9 combines with J gene TRBJ1-2; D perhaps matches TRBD1 (6 bases). Germline CDR1 and CDR2: SGDLS and YYNGEE. The CDR3 covers 14 residues. The V gene lost 4 bases and the J gene lost 8 bases, with 18 bases spanning the gap. The CDR3 sequence: CASSYVSAGQGYTF. Written as DNA, the CDR3 is TGTGCCAGCAGCTACGTAAGCGCAGGACAGGGCTACACCTTC.

This clone was seen a few times. The chain uses TRBV7-2 and TRBJ1-5; maybe TRBD1 (5 bases). Looked up from germline, CDR1 is SGHTA and CDR2 is FQGNSA. This CDR3 is 16 amino acids long. The V and J ends lost 5 bases and 6 bases respectively, with 20 bases between them. The CDR3 spells CASSPQPGIMGQPQHF. The CDR3 DNA sequence: TGTGCCAGCAGCCCCCAGCCAGGGATTATGGGTCAGCCCCAGCATTTT.

The chain has TRBV27 and TRBJ2-7; 8 nucleotides line up with TRBD1. The CDR3 is 17 amino acids. V lost 5 bases, J lost 5 bases, and 17 bases stayed unmatched. CDR1 and CDR2 from the germline V gene are MNHEY and SMNVEV (reference sequence). The CDR3 region has the DNA TGTGCCAGCAGTCGTATGGGTTGGCAGGGGGCTTCCCACGAGCAGTACTTC. This translates into CASSRMGWQGASHEQYF.

This chain joins TRBV19 and TRBJ2-5; a weak D match, TRBD2 (6 bases). There are 13 residues in the CDR3. The V and J ends lost 6 bases and 5 bases respectively, with 13 bases between them. CDR1 is LNHDA, CDR2 SQIVND, per germline (reference sequence). This CDR3 is CASSPRLAETQYF. In nucleotides, the CDR3 is TGTGCCAGTAGCCCCCGCCTAGCGGAGACCCAGTACTTC.

V gene TRBV12-5 combines with J gene TRBJ2-1; D is ambiguous. Trimming pared 1 base from V and 2 bases from J, leaving 9 bases between. The CDR3 has 15 residues. CDR1 LGHNT and CDR2 FRNRAP come from the germline V gene. CDR3 in amino acids: CASGLGLGTYNEQFF. CDR3 nucleotides: TGTGCTAGTGGTTTGGGCCTAGGTACCTACAATGAGCAGTTCTTC.

The chain links TRBV24-1 to TRBJ1-1; no definite D call. Trimming shortened V by 1 base and J by 7 bases, and 9 bases separated the two germline ends. The CDR3 sequence is 13 residues long. Germline loops: CDR1 KGHDR, CDR2 SFDVKD. The CDR3 here is CATSDFLGVEAFF. Here the CDR3 DNA reads TGTGCCACCAGTGATTTCCTGGGAGTTGAAGCTTTCTTT.

The CDR3 is CASTPRRVSGGVRTDTQYF. Here the CDR3 DNA reads TGTGCCAGCACCCCTCGAAGAGTTAGCGGGGGGGTCCGCACAGATACGCAGTATTTT. The rearrangement joins TRBV28 to TRBJ2-3; 11 nucleotides agree with TRBD2. Germline trimming cut 7 bases from V and 1 base from J; bases unmatched to any gene: 16. CDR1 and CDR2 (germline): MDHEN, SYDVKM. CDR3 length: 19 residues.

The V call is TRBV28, the J call TRBJ1-1; 8 bases map to TRBD1. V dropped 7 bases and J dropped 5; count of bases not matched to a gene: 18. The CDR3 runs 17 residues. CDR1 MDHEN and CDR2 SYDVKM come from the germline V gene. CDR3 sequence: CASTHHSQTGARTEAFF. CDR3 nucleotides: TGTGCCAGCACCCACCATTCCCAGACAGGGGCGAGGACTGAAGCTTTCTTT.

In its sample, this clone was seen once. This sequence joins TRBV3-1 (or the pseudogene TRBV3-2) and TRBJ2-5; 11 positions agree with TRBD1. Per the germline V gene, CDR1 is LGHDT and CDR2 is YNNKEL (reference sequence). CDR3 length: 16 amino acids. Trimming took 7 bases from V and 7 from J; bases not matched to a gene: 14. CDR3: CASKPSDRGLKGTQYF. CDR3 DNA sequence: TGTGCCAGCAAACCATCGGACAGGGGGCTCAAGGGGACCCAGTACTTC.

The chain employs TRBV21-1 and TRBJ2-3; TRBD1, the table's D call, lacks a check against the DNA. TRBV21-1 corresponds to a pseudogene. The CDR3 contains 17 residues. As DNA, the CDR3 is TGTGCCAGCAACTCCGACAGGGTTCGTCGTAACACAGATACGCAGTATTTT. It is translated as CASNSDRVRRNTDTQYF.

This chain uses TRBV27 with TRBJ2-2; perhaps TRBD1 as D (6 bases). The CDR3 length is 18 residues. Per germline, CDR1 MNHEY and CDR2 SMNVEV (reference sequence). The germline V and J ends were trimmed by 0 bases and 6 bases, with 20 bases remaining between them. CDR3 loop: CASSLSRPGTLGSGELFF. For the CDR3, the DNA is TGTGCCAGCAGTTTATCTCGCCCTGGGACACTGGGCTCCGGGGAGCTGTTTTTT.

V gene TRBV10-3 combines with J gene TRBJ1-5; tentative D call: TRBD1 (5 bases). The germline CDR1 and CDR2 sequences are ENHRY and SYGVKD. V was clipped by 5 bases and J by 0 bases, with 8 bases between them. This CDR3 contains 14 residues. CDR3 sequence (DNA): TGTGCCATCAGTCCAGGGAATAGCAATCAGCCCCAGCATTTT. Residues: CAISPGNSNQPQHF.

The chain uses TRBV11-2 and TRBJ2-5; the D gene is possibly TRBD1 (7 bases). CDR1 and CDR2 from the germline V gene are SGHAT and FQNNGV. The CDR3 totals 14 residues. The V gene lost 3 bases and the J gene lost 4 bases, with 12 bases spanning the gap. CDR3 amino acids: CASSLNRGGETQYF. The CDR3 region has the DNA TGTGCCAGCAGCTTGAACAGGGGAGGAGAGACCCAGTACTTC. Together with reference TRBV11-2 and TRBJ2-5, the CDR3 gives the full variable domain: EAGVAQSPRYKIIEKRQSVAFWCNPISGHATLYWYQQILGQGPKLLIQFQNNGVVDDSQLPKDRFSAERLKGVDSTLKIQPAKLEDSAVYLCASSLNRGGETQYFGPGTRLLVL.

The chain employs TRBV27 and TRBJ1-1; D remains unclear. The CDR3 is made up of 17 amino acids. The V end was cut by 5 bases, the J end by 4 bases, with 23 bases between. CDR1 MNHEY and CDR2 SMNVEV come from the germline V gene (reference sequence). CDR3 protein: CASSVAMPRSYGTEAFF. CDR3 bases: TGTGCCAGCAGTGTCGCTATGCCGAGATCCTACGGCACTGAAGCTTTCTTT.

A few counts support this clone. This sample includes further DNA sequences coding for the same CDR3. The chain employs TRBV7-9 and TRBJ1-1; 10 bases fit TRBD1. The CDR3 length is 15 residues. Trimming at V came to 4 bases and at J to 0 bases, leaving 2 bases not matched to a gene. The V gene's germline CDR1 is SEHNR and CDR2 FQNEAQ (reference sequence). The DNA of the CDR3 is TGTGCCAGCAGCTCCGGGACAGGGGTGAACACTGAAGCTTTCTTT. Protein sequence: CASSSGTGVNTEAFF.

This rearrangement joins TRBV14 to TRBJ2-7; D is ambiguous. Between the trimmed V and J ends, which lost 0 bases and 6 bases, there was a span of 6 bases. Germline CDR1 reads SGHDN; CDR2 reads FVKESK. The CDR3 consists of 12 residues. CDR3 sequence (DNA): TGTGCCAGCAGCCAAGACGGGTTCGAGCAGTACTTC. Amino acids: CASSQDGFEQYF.

The chain joins TRBV5-1 to TRBJ2-7; 9 nucleotides align to TRBD1. CDR3 length equals 14 residues. The germline CDR1 and CDR2 sequences are SGHRS and YFSETQ. Losses at the gene ends were 4 bases for V and 6 bases for J; bases not matched to a gene: 8. The CDR3 here is CASSQSGQGFEQYF. For the CDR3, the DNA is TGCGCCAGCAGCCAATCGGGACAGGGATTCGAGCAGTACTTC.